This record looks at one T cell receptor (beta chain) sequence and its context. Antigen: not known. This sample is drawn from a study of T cell repertoires in cytomegalovirus infection. Study at large: CMV epitopes in the study were HLA-C-restricted (recently identified) and HLA-B-restricted (well studied). The public TCR beta signatures pointed to both CMV infection and matching HLA type.

Study conclusions and caveats: The ex vivo response showed dominance by HLA-C-restricted CMV-specific TCR beta clonotypes.

The CDR3 consists of 13 residues. V lost 8 bases and J 2 bases, leaving 12 bases between the germline ends. Each CDR3 protein gets one entry after TCRdb re-called the reads with MiXCR. The sample shows a few hundred thousand distinct CDR3 sequences, under 25% of them seen only once. This sequence joins TRBV12-3 or TRBV12-4 and TRBJ2-5; possibly TRBD1 for D (6 bases). This sequence originates from a human donor in good health (CMV status not recorded). Some clones in this sample may be carry-over from other donors' samples. Sequenced material: cultured PBMCs, taken from culture after CMV antigen stimulation. The CDR3 region has the DNA TGTGCCAGCCTCGGACAGTATCAAGAGACCCAGTACTTC. Protein product: CASLGQYQETQYF.